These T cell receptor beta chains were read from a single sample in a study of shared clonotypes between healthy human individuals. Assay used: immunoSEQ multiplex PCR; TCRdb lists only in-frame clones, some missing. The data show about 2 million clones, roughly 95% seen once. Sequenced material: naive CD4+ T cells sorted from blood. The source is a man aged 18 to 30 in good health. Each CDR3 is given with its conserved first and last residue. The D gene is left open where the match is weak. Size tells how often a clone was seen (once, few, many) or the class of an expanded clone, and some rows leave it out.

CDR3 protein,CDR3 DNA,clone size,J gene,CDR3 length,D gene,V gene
CASTPTGQGTYLTQYF,TGTGCCAGCACCCCGACGGGACAGGGTACATACCTTACGCAGTATTTT,.,TRBJ2-3,16,TRBD1,TRBV9
CASSTPGGGELFF,TGTGCCAGCAGCACCCCCGGCGGCGGGGAGCTGTTTTTT,.,TRBJ2-2,13,.,TRBV7-3
CASSYGDSTDTQYF,TGTGCCAGCAGTTACGGCGACAGCACAGATACGCAGTATTTT,.,TRBJ2-3,14,.,TRBV6-6
CASSLAPVLNTEAFF,TGTGCCAGCAGCTTAGCCCCGGTCCTGAACACTGAAGCTTTCTTT,once,TRBJ1-1,15,.,TRBV11-2
CASSYKSGPYEQYF,TGTGCCAGCAGTTATAAATCGGGGCCCTACGAGCAGTACTTC,.,TRBJ2-7,14,.,TRBV6-5
CAWSGESSPLHF,TGTGCCTGGAGTGGTGAGTCTTCACCCCTCCACTTT,.,TRBJ1-6,12,.,TRBV30
CASSYSNLEDQPQHF,TGTGCCAGCAGTTACTCGAATCTAGAAGATCAGCCCCAGCATTTT,.,TRBJ1-5,15,.,TRBV6-6
CASSELTGPRPTQYF,TGTGCCAGCAGTGAATTAACAGGACCCCGCCCTACGCAGTATTTT,once,TRBJ2-3,15,.,TRBV25-1
CASSLGRGMNTEAFF,TGCGCCAGCAGCTTGGGAAGGGGAATGAACACTGAAGCTTTCTTT,once,TRBJ1-1,15,.,TRBV5-1
CASRDGTGAHIEAFF,TGTGCCAGTAGGGACGGGACAGGGGCCCACATTGAAGCTTTCTTT,.,TRBJ1-1,15,TRBD1,TRBV19
CASSVGDTDTQYF,TGTGCCAGCAGTGTAGGTGACACAGATACGCAGTATTTT,.,TRBJ2-3,13,.,TRBV2
CASSGRSHPEAFF,TGTGCCAGTAGTGGGAGAAGTCACCCTGAAGCTTTCTTT,once,TRBJ1-1,13,.,TRBV19
CASTRMGGSNYEQYF,TGTGCCAGCACCCGGATGGGGGGCTCCAATTACGAGCAGTACTTC,.,TRBJ2-7,15,.,TRBV27
CASSLEPTGEKTQYF,TGTGCCAGCAGCTTGGAGCCTACAGGGGAAAAGACCCAGTACTTC,once,TRBJ2-5,15,TRBD1,TRBV5-8
CASSLLGAQETQYF,TGTGCCAGCAGCCTACTAGGGGCACAAGAGACCCAGTACTTC,.,TRBJ2-5,14,.,TRBV7-9
CAWSVQLGYEQYF,TGTGCCTGGAGTGTACAGTTGGGGTACGAGCAGTACTTC,.,TRBJ2-7,13,.,TRBV30
CASSRSGQGTYEQYF,TGTGCCAGCAGCCGTTCGGGACAGGGGACCTACGAGCAGTACTTC,.,TRBJ2-7,15,TRBD1,TRBV7-9
CASSAAGVDTQYF,TGTGCCAGCAGCGCCGCGGGGGTAGATACGCAGTATTTT,.,TRBJ2-3,13,TRBD2,TRBV9
CASSSNSGANVLTF,TGTGCCAGTAGCTCAAACTCTGGGGCCAACGTCCTGACTTTC,.,TRBJ2-6,14,.,TRBV19
CASSEGVHVTGEAFF,TGTGCCAGCAGTGAGGGGGTCCACGTGACAGGTGAAGCTTTCTTT,once,TRBJ1-1,15,.,TRBV25-1
CASSLVGQLNTGELFF,TGTGCCAGCAGCCTCGTGGGGCAGTTGAACACCGGGGAGCTGTTTTTT,.,TRBJ2-2,16,.,TRBV28
CASSLVRRGSGNTIYF,TGTGCCAGCAGCTTAGTGCGACGTGGCTCTGGAAACACCATATATTTT,.,TRBJ1-3,16,.,TRBV7-2
CASSQTGAPGEKLFF,TGCGCCAGCAGCCAAACAGGGGCGCCGGGTGAAAAACTGTTTTTT,.,TRBJ1-4,15,TRBD1,TRBV4-1
CAISERIGQGNTDTQYF,TGTGCCATCAGTGAACGAATCGGACAGGGGAACACAGATACGCAGTATTTT,.,TRBJ2-3,17,TRBD1,TRBV10-3
CASSLARGRGGFNEQFF,TGTGCCAGCAGCTTAGCGCGGGGGAGAGGGGGATTCAATGAGCAGTTCTTC,.,TRBJ2-1,17,.,TRBV7-8
CASSLGTAGGRNEKLFF,TGCGCCAGCAGCTTGGGAACAGCCGGCGGAAGGAATGAAAAACTGTTTTTT,.,TRBJ1-4,17,.,TRBV5-1
CATKASRLSTDTQYF,TGTGCCACCAAAGCGTCCCGTTTAAGCACAGATACGCAGTATTTT,once,TRBJ2-3,15,.,TRBV15
CASSPDGANTGELFF,TGCGCCAGCAGCCCGGACGGAGCGAACACCGGGGAGCTGTTTTTT,few,TRBJ2-2,15,.,TRBV4-1
CASSEARARGTDGEQYF,TGTGCCAGCAGTGAAGCTCGCGCCAGGGGTACGGATGGCGAGCAGTACTTC,.,TRBJ2-7,17,.,TRBV6-1
CASSYPAKGGPMNTEAFF,TGTGCCAGCAGTTACCCGGCGAAGGGGGGGCCCATGAACACTGAAGCTTTCTTT,once,TRBJ1-1,18,.,TRBV28
CASSDSAGTSSTNEQFF,TGTGCCAGCAGCGACTCAGCCGGGACTAGCTCGACTAATGAGCAGTTCTTC,.,TRBJ2-1,17,TRBD2,TRBV9
CASRDRGHTEAFF,TGTGCCAGCAGAGACAGGGGGCACACTGAAGCTTTCTTT,.,TRBJ1-1,13,TRBD1,TRBV6-1
CASSLMTGGTNEKLFF,TGTGCCAGCAGTCTAATGACAGGGGGCACTAATGAAAAACTGTTTTTT,.,TRBJ1-4,16,TRBD1,TRBV6-6
CASSSPLAGGNEKLFF,TGTGCCAGCAGCTCTCCCTTGGCAGGGGGTAATGAAAAACTGTTTTTT,.,TRBJ1-4,16,TRBD1,TRBV7-2
CASSSTAVGPNYGYTF,TGTGCCAGCAGCTCAACGGCAGTGGGACCTAACTATGGCTACACCTTC,.,TRBJ1-2,16,.,TRBV28
CASSPTNQGARETQYF,TGTGCCAGCTCACCAACGAATCAGGGGGCGCGGGAGACCCAGTACTTC,.,TRBJ2-5,16,TRBD1,TRBV18
CASRSTGVDTQYF,TGTGCCAGCAGATCTACAGGAGTAGATACGCAGTATTTT,.,TRBJ2-3,13,.,TRBV6-5
CASSSGVGEIQYF,TGCGCCAGCAGCTCGGGGGTTGGGGAGATCCAGTACTTC,.,TRBJ2-5,13,.,TRBV5-1
CASKVQGGWAGELFF,TGTGCCAGTAAAGTCCAGGGGGGTTGGGCCGGGGAGCTGTTTTTT,.,TRBJ2-2,15,.,TRBV19
CASSLDKAYEQYF,TGTGCCAGCAGTTTAGACAAAGCTTACGAGCAGTACTTC,.,TRBJ2-7,13,.,TRBV28
CASRSGTGTYEQYF,TGTGCCAGCAGATCCGGGACAGGGACGTACGAGCAGTACTTC,.,TRBJ2-7,14,TRBD1,TRBV6-1
CAWSPGQGIGSPLHF,TGTGCCTGGAGTCCGGGACAGGGCATCGGTTCACCCCTCCACTTT,.,TRBJ1-6,15,TRBD1,TRBV30
CASGAQGVGNTEAFF,TGCGCCAGCGGAGCACAGGGGGTGGGGAACACTGAAGCTTTCTTT,.,TRBJ1-1,15,TRBD1,TRBV5-1
CANQQGAGQPQHF,TGTGCCAACCAACAGGGGGCTGGACAGCCCCAGCATTTT,.,TRBJ1-5,13,TRBD1,TRBV7-6
CASRGRQGNGYEQYF,TGTGCCAGCAGGGGAAGACAGGGGAACGGGTACGAGCAGTACTTC,.,TRBJ2-7,15,TRBD1,TRBV6-6
CASSRQDANEKLFF,TGCGCCAGCAGCCGGCAGGACGCTAATGAAAAACTGTTTTTT,.,TRBJ1-4,14,.,TRBV5-1
CAINSDRGLSNTEAFF,TGTGCCATCAATTCCGACAGGGGGCTATCAAACACTGAAGCTTTCTTT,.,TRBJ1-1,16,TRBD1,TRBV10-3
CASSYGRQGNYEQYF,TGCGCCAGCAGCTACGGACGCCAGGGCAACTACGAGCAGTACTTC,.,TRBJ2-7,15,.,TRBV5-3
CAWRGTGELFF,TGTGCCTGGAGGGGGACCGGGGAGCTGTTTTTT,.,TRBJ2-2,11,.,TRBV30
CASSVAGLLGDTQYF,TGTGCCAGCAGCGTAGCCGGACTTTTGGGGGATACGCAGTATTTT,.,TRBJ2-3,15,.,TRBV9
CASSQRGVEQYF,TGCGCCAGCAGCCAACGGGGGGTCGAGCAGTACTTC,.,TRBJ2-7,12,TRBD2,TRBV4-3
CASRRQENTEAFF,TGTGCCAGCAGGCGACAGGAGAACACTGAAGCTTTCTTT,.,TRBJ1-1,13,.,TRBV5-4
CASSIQGDEQFF,TGTGCCAGCAGCATACAGGGGGATGAGCAGTTCTTC,.,TRBJ2-1,12,TRBD1,TRBV6-6
CAGGQGFNQPQHF,TGTGCCGGGGGACAGGGGTTCAATCAGCCCCAGCATTTT,.,TRBJ1-5,13,TRBD1,TRBV19
CASSADRGPSYEQYF,TGTGCCAGCAGTGCTGACAGGGGACCCTCCTACGAGCAGTACTTC,.,TRBJ2-7,15,TRBD1,TRBV28
CASCRDQETQYF,TGTGCCAGCTGCAGGGACCAAGAGACCCAGTACTTC,.,TRBJ2-5,12,.,TRBV2